The sequence of this T cell receptor (beta chain) was determined in a study of T-cell memory formation after mild COVID-19. For this clonotype: Its cognate antigen is unknown.

Points from the study as a whole: CD4+ contracting clones lay mainly in CM and EM, CD8+ ones in EMRA. That cross-reactive memory joined was suggested by some responding clones appearing in pre-infection memory.

Each CDR3 protein is one row after TCRdb ran MiXCR on the 5' RACE reads. The repertoire consists of approximately 150,000 distinct CDR3 sequences, with 6% occurring once and the leading ten covering approximately 2.1%. Trimming removed 2 bases at V and 6 bases at J, with 14 bases between. Germline CDR1 SEHNR, CDR2 FQNEAQ (reference sequence). CDR3 length: 14 amino acids. Sequencing was performed on PBMCs or a T cell subset sorted from them (not recorded which). The clonotype comes from an adult woman who had mild COVID-19 (a few samples of this study predate the infection). Cell type and time point are not known. The rearrangement uses TRBV7-9 and TRBJ2-7; D is perhaps TRBD1 (5 bases). CDR3: CASSLKSGLSEQYF. CDR3 in DNA: TGTGCCAGCAGCTTAAAATCAGGGCTAAGCGAGCAGTACTTC. Together with reference TRBV7-9 and TRBJ2-7, the CDR3 gives the full variable domain: DTGVSQNPRHKITKRGQNVTFRCDPISEHNRLYWYRQTLGQGPEFLTYFQNEAQLEKSRLLSDRFSAERPKGSFSTLEIQRTEQGDSAMYLCASSLKSGLSEQYFGPGTRLTVT.